This TCR beta chain originates from a study of blood T cell repertoires in COVID-19. Study context: The origin of the acute and convalescent COVID-19 samples was the United States, Italy and Spain. From T cells, B-cell-depleted T cells, or PBMCs came the material, which was cDNA or gDNA.

Generated by immunoSEQ multiplex PCR, the TCRdb table keeps only in-frame clones and is missing some. Counted here are 300,000 to 400,000 clones, approximately 87% occurring once; the ten biggest clones make up approximately 1%. Deletions cut 7 bases from V and 1 base from J, with 14 bases between. Germline-derived CDR1 and CDR2 are LNHDA and SQIVND (reference sequence). CDR3 length: 15 amino acids. Participant-reported clinical history was the basis for cohort assignment. Sequenced input: PBMCs or T cells enriched from blood (not recorded which). The receptor was derived from a woman aged 30 to 39 with acute COVID-19. V and J are TRBV19 and TRBJ2-1, with a tentative D call TRBD2 (7 bases). CDR3 nucleotide sequence: TGTGCCAGTAAGAGAGGGGGGGCTTCCTACAATGAGCAGTTCTTC. It codes for CASKRGGASYNEQFF.